This T cell receptor (beta chain) was recovered during a study of T cell responses to AZD1222 COVID-19 vaccine. Whole-study findings and limits: Epitopes outside B.1.351 and B.1.1.7 mutated regions reportedly drew nearly half of spike TCRs.

Germline V gene lookup returns CDR1 MRHNA and CDR2 SNTAGT. Trimming removed 3 bases at V and 5 bases at J, with 7 bases between. The CDR3 has 13 residues. Using immunoSEQ multiplex PCR, the repertoire was profiled, and TCRdb retains in-frame clones only, with some absent. The sample has tens of thousands of clones, 65% to 90% seen once. For this clone: As yet, its antigen is unknown.

The chain recombines TRBV6-4 with TRBJ2-2; no clear D. Sequencing used peripheral blood, obtained 28 days after the second AZD1222 dose. This sequence originates from an adult who received the AZD1222 COVID-19 vaccine. The CDR3 DNA is TGTGCCAGCAGTGAAATTCCTACCGGGGAGCTGTTTTTT. Its translation: CASSEIPTGELFF.